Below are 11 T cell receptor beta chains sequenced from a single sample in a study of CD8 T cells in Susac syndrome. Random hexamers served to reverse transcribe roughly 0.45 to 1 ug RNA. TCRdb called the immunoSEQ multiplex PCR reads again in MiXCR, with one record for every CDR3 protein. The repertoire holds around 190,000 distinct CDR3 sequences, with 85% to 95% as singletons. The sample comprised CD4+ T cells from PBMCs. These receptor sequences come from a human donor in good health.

The CDR3 coding sequence is TGTGCCAGTAGTATATCCAGGGGGAACGCAGATACGCAGTATTTT. Its protein product is CASSISRGNADTQYF. The chain recombines TRBV19 with TRBJ2-3; 7 positions agree with TRBD1. The CDR3 length is 15 residues. Germline V gives CDR1 LNHDA, CDR2 SQIVND (reference sequence). V was clipped by 2 bases and J by 4 bases; unmatched bases: 6.

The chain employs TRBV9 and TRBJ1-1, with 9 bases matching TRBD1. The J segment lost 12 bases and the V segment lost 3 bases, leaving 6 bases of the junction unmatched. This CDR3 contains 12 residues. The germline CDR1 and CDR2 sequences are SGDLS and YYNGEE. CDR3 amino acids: CASSGDRDPPFF. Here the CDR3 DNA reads TGTGCCAGCAGCGGGGACAGGGATCCACCTTTCTTT.

The chain's CDR3 is CASNSRLSNQPQHF. Written as DNA, the CDR3 is TGTGCCAGCAACTCCCGGTTGAGCAATCAGCCCCAGCATTTT. This sequence joins TRBV6-2 or TRBV6-3 and TRBJ1-5, with D hard to call. This CDR3 is 14 amino acids long. Trimming removed 7 bases from V and 1 base from J, with 11 bases in between. Germline V gives CDR1 MNHEY, CDR2 SVGEGT.

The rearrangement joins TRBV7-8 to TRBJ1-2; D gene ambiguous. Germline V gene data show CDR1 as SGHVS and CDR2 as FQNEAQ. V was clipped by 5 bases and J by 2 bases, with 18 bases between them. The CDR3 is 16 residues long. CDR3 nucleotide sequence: TGTGCCAGCAGCCCCTCGAGCCAAATCCCCAACTATGGCTACACCTTC. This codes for CASSPSSQIPNYGYTF. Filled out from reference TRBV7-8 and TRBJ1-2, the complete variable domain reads GAGVSQSPRYKVAKRGQDVALRCDPISGHVSLFWYQQALGQGPEFLTYFQNEAQLDKSGLPSDRFFAERPEGSVSTLKIQRTQQEDSAVYLCASSPSSQIPNYGYTFGSGTRLTVV.

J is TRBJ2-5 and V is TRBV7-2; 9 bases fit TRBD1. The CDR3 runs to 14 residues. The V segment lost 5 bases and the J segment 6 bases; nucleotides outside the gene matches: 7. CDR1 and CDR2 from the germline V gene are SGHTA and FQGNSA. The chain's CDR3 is CASSHDRGRKTQYF. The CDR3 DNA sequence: TGTGCCAGCAGCCACGACAGGGGGAGGAAGACCCAGTACTTC.

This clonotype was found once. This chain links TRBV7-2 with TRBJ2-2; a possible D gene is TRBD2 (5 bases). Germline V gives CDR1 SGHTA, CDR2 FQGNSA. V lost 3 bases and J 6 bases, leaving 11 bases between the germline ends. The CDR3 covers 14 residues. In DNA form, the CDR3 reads TGTGCCAGCAGCTTGTTACAGAGGGCCGGGGAGCTGTTTTTT. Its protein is CASSLLQRAGELFF.

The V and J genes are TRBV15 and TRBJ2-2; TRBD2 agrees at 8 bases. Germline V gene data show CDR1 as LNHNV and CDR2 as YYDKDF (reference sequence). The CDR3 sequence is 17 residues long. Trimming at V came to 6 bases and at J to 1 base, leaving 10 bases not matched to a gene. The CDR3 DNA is TGTGCCACCAGGGAAGAAAGGCTAGCGGGGAACACCGGGGAGCTGTTTTTT. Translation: CATREERLAGNTGELFF.

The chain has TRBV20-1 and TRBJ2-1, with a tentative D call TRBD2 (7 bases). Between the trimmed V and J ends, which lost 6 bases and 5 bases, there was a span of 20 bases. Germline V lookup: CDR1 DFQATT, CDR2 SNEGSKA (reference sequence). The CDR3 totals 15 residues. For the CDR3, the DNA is TGCAGTGCGTTACCCGGGGCGGGGGCCGACAATGAGCAGTTCTTC. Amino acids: CSALPGAGADNEQFF.

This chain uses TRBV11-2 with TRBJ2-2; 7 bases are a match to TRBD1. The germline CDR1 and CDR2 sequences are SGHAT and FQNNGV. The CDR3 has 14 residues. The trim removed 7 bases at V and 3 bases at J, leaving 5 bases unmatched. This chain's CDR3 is CASNRDSHTGELFF. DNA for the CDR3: TGTGCCAGCAACCGGGACAGTCACACCGGGGAGCTGTTTTTT.

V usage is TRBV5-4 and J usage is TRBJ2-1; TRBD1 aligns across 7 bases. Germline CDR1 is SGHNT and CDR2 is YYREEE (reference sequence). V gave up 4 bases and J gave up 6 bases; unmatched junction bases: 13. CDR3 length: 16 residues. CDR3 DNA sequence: TGTGCCAGCAGCAGGGAAGGGACAGCGCCGGCCAATGAGCAGTTCTTC. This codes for CASSREGTAPANEQFF. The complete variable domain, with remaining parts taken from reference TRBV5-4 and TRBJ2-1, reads ETGVTQSPTHLIKTRGQQVTLRCSSQSGHNTVSWYQQALGQGPQFIFQYYREEENGRGNFPPRFSGLQFPNYSSELNVNALELDDSALYLCASSREGTAPANEQFFGPGTRLTVL.

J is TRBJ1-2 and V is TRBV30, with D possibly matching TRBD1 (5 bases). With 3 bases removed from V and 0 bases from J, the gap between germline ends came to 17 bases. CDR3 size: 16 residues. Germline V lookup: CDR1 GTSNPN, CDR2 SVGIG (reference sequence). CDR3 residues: CAWSNTPTVSNYGYTF. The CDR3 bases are TGTGCCTGGAGCAACACCCCGACAGTCTCTAACTATGGCTACACCTTC.